A single sample is the source of the 9 T cell receptor beta chains below, sequenced in a study of cytomegalovirus exposure and HLA in healthy donors. Clones were read by immunoSEQ multiplex PCR, and TCRdb kept only the in-frame ones, dropping some. Among approximately 280,000 clones listed, approximately 86% were seen once. The sequenced material came from PBMCs. All receptors come from a young woman in good health and CMV-seronegative.

The V and J genes are TRBV30 and TRBJ2-5; D is ambiguous. The CDR3 is 13 amino acids. Germline V CDR1 and CDR2: GTSNPN, SVGIG (reference sequence). Trimming left V 4 bases short and J 2 bases short, with 11 bases between. The CDR3 loop is CAWTGGVQETQYF. Written as DNA, the CDR3 is TGTGCCTGGACTGGCGGAGTACAAGAGACCCAGTACTTC. The complete variable domain, with remaining parts taken from reference TRBV30 and TRBJ2-5, reads SQTIHQWPATLVQPVGSPLSLECTVEGTSNPNLYWYRQAAGRGLQLLFYSVGIGQISSEVPQNLSASRPQDRQFILSSKKLLLSDSGFYLCAWTGGVQETQYFGPGTRLLVL.

This clone was counted a few times. J is TRBJ2-7 and V is TRBV28, with D perhaps matching TRBD1 (6 bases). There are 16 residues in the CDR3. Germline V CDR1 and CDR2: MDHEN, SYDVKM. V lost 6 bases and J 4 bases, leaving 22 bases between the germline ends. CDR3 residues: CASRIGTVQGRYEQYF. CDR3 nucleotide sequence: TGTGCCAGCAGAATAGGGACCGTACAGGGAAGGTACGAGCAGTACTTC. Complete variable domain (other parts from reference TRBV28 and TRBJ2-7): DVKVTQSSRYLVKRTGEKVFLECVQDMDHENMFWYRQDPGLGLRLIYFSYDVKMKEKGDIPEGYSVSREKKERFSLILESASTNQTSMYLCASRIGTVQGRYEQYFGPGTRLTVT.

This chain joins TRBV27 and TRBJ2-7; 9 bases are shared with TRBD1. The CDR3 has 14 residues. V was pared by 3 bases and J by 4 bases, with 4 bases of the junction left unmatched. The germline CDR1 and CDR2 sequences are MNHEY and SMNVEV (reference sequence). The CDR3 DNA is TGTGCCAGCAGTTTGGGGACAGGGAAATACGAGCAGTACTTC. Amino acid sequence: CASSLGTGKYEQYF.

The rearrangement uses TRBV6-1 and TRBJ2-1; 7 nucleotides align to TRBD2. Germline CDR1 reads MNHNS; CDR2 reads SASEGT. The CDR3 runs to 16 residues. V lost 2 bases to trimming and J lost 5 bases; unmatched junction nucleotides: 9. This CDR3 is CASSEHRAGINNEQFF. The CDR3 DNA sequence: TGTGCCAGCAGTGAACATCGAGCGGGGATAAACAATGAGCAGTTCTTC.

The rearrangement links TRBV27 to TRBJ2-1; maybe TRBD1 (8 bases). CDR1 and CDR2 (germline): MNHEY, SMNVEV (reference sequence). The CDR3 is 16 residues long. V was clipped by 1 base and J by 4 bases, with 14 bases between them. For the CDR3, the DNA is TGTGCCAGCAGTTTATTAAACAGGGGGGGGTACAATGAGCAGTTCTTC. The encoded protein is CASSLLNRGGYNEQFF.

This chain joins TRBV27 and TRBJ2-1; 9 bases map to TRBD2. J was trimmed by 6 bases and V by 3 bases; bases with no gene match: 3. Germline CDR1 is MNHEY and CDR2 is SMNVEV (reference sequence). There are 14 residues in the CDR3. The CDR3 here is CASSFAGGSNEQFF. The CDR3 bases are TGTGCCAGCAGTTTCGCGGGGGGGAGCAATGAGCAGTTCTTC.

The chain recombines TRBV5-1 with TRBJ2-1; 8 bases map to TRBD1. Germline assignment: CDR1 SGHRS and CDR2 YFSETQ. The CDR3 is 15 residues long. J gave up 8 bases and V 4 bases, and 11 bases lay outside the gene matches. CDR3 sequence (DNA): TGCGCCAGCAGCAACCGACAGGGGACGGTCGATGAGCAGTTCTTC. This translates into CASSNRQGTVDEQFF. The full variable domain, rest sourced from reference TRBV5-1 and TRBJ2-1, is KAGVTQTPRYLIKTRGQQVTLSCSPISGHRSVSWYQQTPGQGLQFLFEYFSETQRNKGNFPGRFSGRQFSNSRSEMNVSTLELGDSALYLCASSNRQGTVDEQFFGPGTRLTVL.

The chain is built from TRBV7-4 and TRBJ1-1; 7 bases are shared with TRBD1. The CDR3 has 13 residues. CDR1 and CDR2 (germline): SGHVT, SQSDAQ. V shed 5 bases and J 6 bases; nucleotides not matched to a gene: 6. The CDR3 DNA reads TGTGCCAGCAGCACCCACAGGGGACCTGAAGCTTTCTTT. Protein sequence: CASSTHRGPEAFF.

The chain uses TRBV9 and TRBJ2-3; D may be TRBD2 (6 bases). The length of the CDR3 is 15 residues. Germline loops: CDR1 SGDLS, CDR2 YYNGEE. Between the trimmed V and J ends, which lost 0 bases and 3 bases, there was a span of 11 bases. The CDR3 sequence is CASSVDGGITDTQYF. The CDR3 DNA reads TGTGCCAGCAGCGTAGATGGAGGGATTACAGATACGCAGTATTTT.